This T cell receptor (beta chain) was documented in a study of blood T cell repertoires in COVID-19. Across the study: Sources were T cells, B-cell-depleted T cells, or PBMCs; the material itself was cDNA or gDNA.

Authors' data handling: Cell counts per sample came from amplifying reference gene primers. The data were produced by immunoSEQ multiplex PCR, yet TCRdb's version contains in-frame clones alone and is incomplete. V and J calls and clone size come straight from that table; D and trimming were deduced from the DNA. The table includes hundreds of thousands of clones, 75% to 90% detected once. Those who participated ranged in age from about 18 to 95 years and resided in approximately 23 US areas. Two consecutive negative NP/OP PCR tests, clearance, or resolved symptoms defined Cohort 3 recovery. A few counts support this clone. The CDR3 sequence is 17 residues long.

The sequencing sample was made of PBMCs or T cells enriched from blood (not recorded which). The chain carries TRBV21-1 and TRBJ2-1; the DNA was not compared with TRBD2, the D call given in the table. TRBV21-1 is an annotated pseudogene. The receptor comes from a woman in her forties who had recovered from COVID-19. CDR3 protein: CASSPFSGRAVHNEQFF. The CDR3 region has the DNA TGTGCCAGCAGCCCTTTTAGCGGGAGGGCCGTGCACAATGAGCAGTTCTTC.